The T cell receptor (beta chain) described here comes from a study of identical twins. TCRdb independently ran MiXCR on the 5' RACE reads; one entry per CDR3 protein. This sample has some 270,000 distinct CDR3 sequences, with about 8% found just once. Study-level results: Models predicted too little out-of-frame TCR alpha sharing in monozygotic twins.

This clonotype occurred many times. Its antigen remains unknown. The ends were cut back, 0 bases at V and 1 base at J, with 10 bases in the middle. The CDR3 sequence is 15 residues long. The V gene's germline CDR1 is LGHNA and CDR2 YSLEER. Another study also made use of these data, one on yellow fever vaccine responses in identical twins.

This chain connects TRBV4-3 to TRBJ2-7; D remains unclear. The sample consisted of CD8+ T cells sorted from blood. This sequence originates from a woman in her late teens or twenties in good health. The CDR3 nucleotides read TGCGCCAGCAGCCAAGACCAGGACGGTTCCTACGAGCAGTACTTC. This encodes CASSQDQDGSYEQYF.